These T cell receptor beta chains were read from a single sample in a study of T cell responses to AZD1222 COVID-19 vaccine. TCRdb keeps only in-frame clones here, not all; method: immunoSEQ multiplex PCR. This sample has 25,000 to 35,000 clones, with around 78% found just once. Material: peripheral blood, obtained on day 0 of AZD1222 vaccination. The source is an adult in good health. The CDR3 runs from the conserved cysteine through the conserved F or W. D genes are given only for firm matches. Rows give clone size only sometimes, using once, few, many, or a class for an expanded clone.

TRBV19	TRBJ1-1	14	.	TRBD1	CASSWGQGNTEAFF	TGTGCCAGTAGTTGGGGACAGGGGAACACTGAAGCTTTCTTT
TRBV12-5	TRBJ2-7	14	.	.	CASGQGFSSYEQYF	TGTGCTAGTGGACAGGGTTTCTCCTCCTACGAGCAGTACTTC
TRBV3-1/TRBV3-2	TRBJ1-2	13	.	.	CASSRARGSGYTF	TGTGCCAGCAGCCGAGCACGGGGGTCTGGCTACACCTTC
TRBV5-5	TRBJ1-1	14	.	.	CASLRGPAYTEAFF	TGTGCCAGCCTGCGGGGCCCGGCGTACACTGAAGCTTTCTTT
TRBV7-9	TRBJ2-7	13	.	.	CASSDRDSYEQYF	TGTGCCAGCAGCGACCGGGACTCATACGAGCAGTACTTC
TRBV7-2	TRBJ1-5	15	.	.	CASSSQGSSNQPQHF	TGTGCCAGCAGCTCACAGGGTTCGAGCAATCAGCCCCAGCATTTT
TRBV29-1	TRBJ1-1	12	.	.	CSAGLGNTEAFF	TGCAGCGCAGGACTGGGAAACACTGAAGCTTTCTTT
TRBV10-3	TRBJ1-5	15	.	TRBD1	CAISDNRGKDQPQHF	TGTGCCATCAGTGACAACAGGGGGAAGGATCAGCCCCAGCATTTT
TRBV10-2	TRBJ1-2	14	few	.	CASSRQGPAYGYTF	TGCGCCAGCAGTAGGCAGGGCCCCGCCTATGGCTACACCTTC
TRBV10-1	TRBJ2-3	14	once	TRBD2	CASSLTSGVNTQYF	TGCGCCAGCAGTTTGACTAGCGGGGTAAATACGCAGTATTTT
TRBV7-2	TRBJ2-5	15	.	.	CASSFGPSGGETQYF	TGTGCCAGCAGCTTTGGTCCTTCGGGCGGAGAGACCCAGTACTTC
TRBV19	TRBJ2-5	12	few	.	CASSTGGETQYF	TGTGCCAGTTCGACGGGCGGGGAGACCCAGTACTTC
TRBV3-1/TRBV3-2	TRBJ2-4	20	.	TRBD2	CASSLFERSSSGIAKNIQYF	TGTGCCAGCAGCCTCTTCGAAAGGTCCTCTAGCGGAATAGCCAAAAACATTCAGTACTTC
TRBV7-2	TRBJ1-5	13	.	.	CASTSTSNQPQHF	TGTGCCAGCACTTCCACTAGCAATCAGCCCCAGCATTTT
TRBV9	TRBJ2-3	16	.	.	CASSVAGGQSTDTQYF	TGTGCCAGCAGCGTAGCTGGTGGTCAGAGCACAGATACGCAGTATTTT
TRBV11-2	TRBJ2-4	15	.	.	CASSLTVQDKNIQYF	TGTGCCAGCAGCTTAACGGTGCAAGACAAAAACATTCAGTACTTC
TRBV13	TRBJ2-7	17	.	TRBD1	CASSLGPNRGLSYEQYF	TGTGCCAGCAGCTTAGGCCCCAACAGGGGGCTTTCCTACGAGCAGTACTTC
TRBV6-2/TRBV6-3	TRBJ2-7	15	few	TRBD1	CASSSAGTGDYEQYF	TGTGCCAGCAGTTCCGCCGGGACAGGGGACTACGAGCAGTACTTC
TRBV5-1	TRBJ1-3	15	medium-sized	.	CASSLDGESGNTIYF	TGCGCCAGCAGCTTGGACGGGGAATCTGGAAACACCATATATTTT
TRBV11-2	TRBJ1-4	13	.	.	CASSLRDSEKLFF	TGTGCCAGCAGCTTACGGGACTCAGAAAAACTGTTTTTT
TRBV28	TRBJ1-1	14	.	.	CASSRGLWNTEAFF	TGTGCCAGCAGTCGCGGACTTTGGAACACTGAAGCTTTCTTT
TRBV11-3	TRBJ2-7	12	.	.	CASSLVNGEQYF	TGTGCCAGCAGCTTAGTTAATGGGGAGCAGTACTTC
TRBV28	TRBJ1-2	15	.	.	CASSYMGVVNYGYTF	TGTGCCAGCAGTTATATGGGGGTAGTTAACTATGGCTACACCTTC
TRBV23-1	TRBJ1-4	17	.	.	CASSHPDGPATNEKLFF	TGCGCCAGCAGTCACCCGGACGGTCCCGCAACTAATGAAAAACTGTTTTTT
TRBV6-1	TRBJ1-2	14	.	TRBD1	CASSERRDSYGYTF	TGTGCCAGCAGTGAAAGGCGGGACAGCTATGGCTACACCTTC
TRBV11-2	TRBJ1-1	14	.	.	CASNVEFGDTEAFF	TGTGCCAGCAACGTGGAGTTTGGGGACACTGAAGCTTTCTTT
TRBV4-3	TRBJ2-1	12	once	.	CASSLGDNEQFF	TGCGCCAGCAGCCTCGGGGACAATGAGCAGTTCTTC
TRBV12-5	TRBJ2-5	13	.	TRBD2	CASGLRGEETQYF	TGTGCTAGTGGTTTGCGGGGGGAAGAGACCCAGTACTTC
TRBV12-3/TRBV12-4	TRBJ1-2	11	.	.	CASSPGYGYTF	TGTGCCAGCAGTCCGGGATATGGCTACACCTTC
TRBV11-3	TRBJ1-6	15	few	.	CASSRRAGENSPLHF	TGTGCCAGCAGCCGCCGAGCGGGGGAAAATTCACCCCTCCACTTT
TRBV19	TRBJ2-3	15	few	TRBD1	CASSLLDRVPDTQYF	TGTGCCAGTAGTTTATTGGACAGGGTCCCCGATACGCAGTATTTT
TRBV6-6	TRBJ1-3	12	.	.	CASSYQSNTIYF	TGTGCCAGCAGTTACCAGTCAAACACCATATATTTT
TRBV11-3	TRBJ2-5	13	.	.	CASSFATQETQYF	TGTGCCAGCAGCTTTGCCACTCAAGAGACCCAGTACTTC
TRBV27	TRBJ1-5	18	.	.	CASSLSPTQGYSNQPQHF	TGTGCCAGCAGTTTATCGCCTACTCAGGGGTATAGCAATCAGCCCCAGCATTTT
TRBV7-2	TRBJ2-2	16	.	TRBD2	CASSSTSGRSTGELFF	TGTGCCAGCAGCTCGACTAGCGGGAGGTCCACCGGGGAGCTGTTTTTT
TRBV10-2	TRBJ2-7	14	.	TRBD1	CASSEPGQGREQYF	TGCGCCAGCAGTGAACCGGGACAGGGGCGCGAGCAGTACTTC
TRBV5-1	TRBJ2-3	14	.	.	CASSLEQGGDTQYF	TGCGCCAGCAGCTTGGAGCAGGGTGGAGATACGCAGTATTTT
TRBV7-3	TRBJ2-1	15	once	TRBD2	CASSPSGNSYNEQFF	TGTGCCAGCAGCCCTAGCGGGAACTCCTACAATGAGCAGTTCTTC
TRBV7-8	TRBJ2-5	12	few	.	CASSFLLETQYF	TGTGCCAGCAGCTTCCTCTTAGAGACCCAGTACTTC
TRBV6-6	TRBJ2-1	15	.	.	CASSYLGGVGNEQFF	TGTGCCAGCAGTTACCTAGGCGGAGTGGGCAATGAGCAGTTCTTC
TRBV18	TRBJ1-2	13	once	.	CASSPFSDRGYTF	TGTGCCAGCTCACCTTTCTCGGACCGAGGCTACACCTTC
TRBV28	TRBJ1-2	16	.	.	CASSSLSGDRSYGYTF	TGTGCCAGCAGTTCCCTTTCTGGGGATCGGAGCTATGGCTACACCTTC
TRBV7-8	TRBJ2-7	15	.	TRBD1	CASSLIRDSSYEQYF	TGTGCCAGCAGCTTAATAAGGGACAGCTCCTACGAGCAGTACTTC
TRBV7-2	TRBJ1-5	17	.	TRBD1	CASSPGGGQGVNQPQHF	TGTGCCAGCAGCCCCGGGGGTGGACAGGGGGTCAATCAGCCCCAGCATTTT
TRBV7-9	TRBJ1-5	14	.	.	CASSPPGQGQPQHF	TGTGCCAGCAGCCCCCCGGGGCAAGGTCAGCCCCAGCATTTT
TRBV28	TRBJ2-1	15	few	.	CASTKQGDLYNEQFF	TGTGCCAGCACGAAACAGGGAGATCTCTACAATGAGCAGTTCTTC
TRBV11-3	TRBJ2-1	13	.	.	CASSLSGYNEQFF	TGTGCCAGCAGCTTATCGGGTTACAATGAGCAGTTCTTC